A single sample gave rise to the 25 T cell receptor beta chains below, sequenced in a study of shared clonotypes between healthy human individuals. Positively selected for CCR7, the CD45RO-negative cells used as naive CD8 cells excluded terminally differentiated effector memory CD45RA+ cells. Libraries were prepared by immunoSEQ multiplex PCR; TCRdb keeps only in-frame clonotypes and omits some of them. The profile shows hundreds of thousands of clones, roughly 96% of them singletons. Sequencing was done on a sample of naive CD8+ T cells sorted from blood. These receptors all come from a man aged 30 to 39 in good health.

The chain recombines TRBV29-1 with TRBJ2-1; 11 bases align to TRBD2. The CDR3 consists of 15 residues. Trimming at V came to 7 bases and at J to 3 bases, leaving 8 bases not matched to a gene. Germline assignment: CDR1 SQVTM and CDR2 ANQGSEA. The CDR3 bases are TGCAGCGACGCGGGACTAGCGGATAACTACAATGAGCAGTTCTTC. This translates into CSDAGLADNYNEQFF.

This rearrangement joins TRBV9 to TRBJ1-2, with D perhaps matching TRBD1 (6 bases). This CDR3 comprises 15 residues. The V gene lost 7 bases and the J gene lost 7 bases, with 23 bases spanning the gap. Germline V lookup: CDR1 SGDLS, CDR2 YYNGEE. The CDR3 loop is CASDDQPSGALGYTF. In nucleotides, the CDR3 is TGTGCCAGCGACGACCAACCTTCGGGGGCGCTTGGCTACACCTTC.

This chain joins TRBV15 and TRBJ2-1; 10 bases fit TRBD2. With V trimmed by 2 bases and J by 7 bases, 8 bases remained unmatched. From germline, CDR1 is LNHNV and CDR2 YYDKDF (reference sequence). The CDR3 has 16 residues. The CDR3 spells CATSRLSSGSDNEQFF. The CDR3 DNA reads as TGTGCCACCAGCAGACTCTCTAGCGGGAGTGATAATGAGCAGTTCTTC.

CDR3 protein: CASSLGSGRTEAFF. DNA for the CDR3: TGCGCCAGCAGCTTGGGGTCGGGTCGGACTGAAGCTTTCTTT. The rearrangement links TRBV5-1 to TRBJ1-1; D unresolved. This CDR3 region has 14 residues. Trimming cost V 0 bases and J 5 bases, with 11 bases left between them. Germline loops: CDR1 SGHRS, CDR2 YFSETQ.

The rearrangement links TRBV5-5 to TRBJ2-7; maybe TRBD1 (6 bases). This CDR3 has 13 residues. The V gene lost 4 bases and the J gene lost 5 bases, with 13 bases spanning the gap. Germline CDR1 is SGHKS and CDR2 is YYEKEE (reference sequence). For the CDR3, the DNA is TGTGCCAGCAGCCTCAGGGGAACCCACGAGCAGTACTTC. It translates to CASSLRGTHEQYF.

The rearrangement uses TRBV5-6 and TRBJ2-3; 8 positions match TRBD2. J gave up 2 bases and V 0 bases, and 5 bases lay outside the gene matches. The CDR3 covers 16 residues. Germline V gene data show CDR1 as SGHDT and CDR2 as YYEEEE. The DNA for the CDR3 is TGTGCCAGCAGCTTGGAGGCTAGCGGGTACACAGATACGCAGTATTTT. This translates into CASSLEASGYTDTQYF. The full variable domain, in which reference TRBV5-6 and TRBJ2-3 provide the parts outside the CDR3, is DAGVTQSPTHLIKTRGQQVTLRCSPKSGHDTVSWYQQALGQGPQFIFQYYEEEERQRGNFPDRFSGHQFPNYSSELNVNALLLGDSALYLCASSLEASGYTDTQYFGPGTRLTVL.

This chain uses TRBV4-2 with TRBJ2-7; the D gene is possibly TRBD2 (5 bases). Germline CDR1 LGHNA, CDR2 YNFKEQ. V was trimmed by 1 base and J by 6 bases, leaving 13 bases between them. This CDR3 contains 14 residues. The CDR3: CASSQGLLASEQYF. Here the CDR3 DNA reads TGTGCCAGCAGCCAAGGACTTCTAGCTAGCGAGCAGTACTTC.

This chain uses TRBV25-1 with TRBJ2-7; tentative D call: TRBD2 (5 bases). V was cut by 6 bases and J by 4 bases, with 16 bases left in between. Per the germline V gene, CDR1 is MGHDK and CDR2 is SYGVNS. CDR3 length: 14 amino acids. The CDR3 region has the DNA TGTGCCAGCAGCGCGCAGTGGGAGAGATACGAGCAGTACTTC. Its translation is CASSAQWERYEQYF.

The chain joins TRBV5-8 to TRBJ1-2; D call uncertain. This CDR3 spans 16 amino acids. V was shortened by 0 bases and J by 5 bases, with 17 bases between the two germline ends. CDR1 SGHTS and CDR2 YDEGEE come from the germline V gene. CDR3 in amino acids: CASSLAAGTRRYGYTF. The CDR3 coding sequence is TGTGCCAGCAGCTTGGCGGCCGGTACTCGAAGGTATGGCTACACCTTC.

This clone was observed once. The chain joins TRBV29-1 to TRBJ2-4; 9 nucleotides line up with TRBD1. Germline V gene lookup returns CDR1 SQVTM and CDR2 ANQGSEA. This CDR3 has 13 residues. The V and J ends lost 6 bases and 2 bases, in that order; junction bases with no gene match: 2. The CDR3: CSVTGGTKNIQYF. The CDR3 DNA reads as TGCAGCGTGACAGGGGGGACCAAAAACATTCAGTACTTC.

This chain joins TRBV7-9 and TRBJ2-5; D is ambiguous. Trimming stripped 3 bases from V and 3 bases from J, with 11 bases between. The CDR3 runs to 14 residues. CDR1 is SEHNR, CDR2 FQNEAQ, per germline (reference sequence). The CDR3 protein is CASSFPGPEETQYF. CDR3 in DNA: TGTGCCAGCAGCTTCCCCGGACCCGAAGAGACCCAGTACTTC.

V gene TRBV7-3 combines with J gene TRBJ2-2; weak D call: TRBD2 (6 bases). This CDR3 is built from 15 residues. Germline values: CDR1 SGHTA, CDR2 FQGTGA. Deletions cut 4 bases from V and 3 bases from J, with 12 bases between. DNA of the CDR3: TGTGCCAGCAGCTGGTCTCCGGGAGACACCGGGGAGCTGTTTTTT. Residues: CASSWSPGDTGELFF.

The V call is TRBV10-3, the J call TRBJ1-5, with D possibly TRBD1 on 5 matching bases. The CDR3 totals 16 residues. V was pared by 2 bases and J by 1 base, with 12 bases between. Germline CDR1 ENHRY, CDR2 SYGVKD. The CDR3 region has the DNA TGTGCCATCAGTGAGAAGGGGCCAGAGAGCAATCAGCCCCAGCATTTT. Residues: CAISEKGPESNQPQHF.

The V gene is TRBV6-5, the J gene TRBJ1-2, with D maybe TRBD1 (6 bases). The CDR3 covers 16 residues. Trimming left V 0 bases short and J 6 bases short, with 17 bases between. CDR1 is MNHEY, CDR2 SVGAGI, per germline. The CDR3 region has the DNA TGTGCCAGCAGTTACTCGATGTACAGGGCTAGGGATGGCTACACCTTC. Translation: CASSYSMYRARDGYTF.

The chain links TRBV28 to TRBJ2-7; 12 bases line up with TRBD2. Germline loops: CDR1 MDHEN, CDR2 SYDVKM. The CDR3 is 18 residues long. V shed 2 bases, J shed 4 bases, and the junction held 12 bases outside the gene matches. The CDR3 DNA reads TGTGCCAGCAGTTTAGGACTAGCGGGAAGCGGCCGAGAATACGAGCAGTACTTC. This translates into CASSLGLAGSGREYEQYF. Full variable domain (missing parts from reference TRBV28 and TRBJ2-7): DVKVTQSSRYLVKRTGEKVFLECVQDMDHENMFWYRQDPGLGLRLIYFSYDVKMKEKGDIPEGYSVSREKKERFSLILESASTNQTSMYLCASSLGLAGSGREYEQYFGPGTRLTVT.

The chain has TRBV9 and TRBJ2-3; D is unresolved. Germline V lookup: CDR1 SGDLS, CDR2 YYNGEE. The ends were cut back, 3 bases at V and 5 bases at J, with 10 bases in the middle. This CDR3 is built from 13 residues. CDR3 sequence: CASSGEVRDTQYF. Written as DNA, the CDR3 is TGTGCCAGCAGCGGAGAGGTGCGAGATACGCAGTATTTT.

The chain couples TRBV4-1 to TRBJ2-3; no clear D gene. The CDR3 is 15 amino acids. V was pared by 0 bases and J by 0 bases, with 7 bases between. The germline V gene has CDR1 MGHRA and CDR2 YSYEKL. The CDR3 region has the DNA TGCGCCAGCAGCCAAGACAGAATGAGCACAGATACGCAGTATTTT. Amino acids: CASSQDRMSTDTQYF.

The chain links TRBV28 to TRBJ2-1; 10 bases are shared with TRBD2. J was trimmed by 7 bases and V by 2 bases; bases with no gene match: 5. Germline V gene data show CDR1 as MDHEN and CDR2 as SYDVKM. This CDR3 has 15 amino acids. The CDR3 reads CASSLRGLAFNEQFF. The CDR3 DNA reads TGTGCCAGCAGTTTAAGGGGACTAGCGTTTAATGAGCAGTTCTTC. The full variable domain, in which reference TRBV28 and TRBJ2-1 provide the parts outside the CDR3, is DVKVTQSSRYLVKRTGEKVFLECVQDMDHENMFWYRQDPGLGLRLIYFSYDVKMKEKGDIPEGYSVSREKKERFSLILESASTNQTSMYLCASSLRGLAFNEQFFGPGTRLTVL.

This chain joins TRBV27 and TRBJ2-1, with 10 bases matching TRBD2. V lost 7 bases and J lost 3; bases outside the gene matches: 6. There are 15 residues in the CDR3. Looked up from germline, CDR1 is MNHEY and CDR2 is SMNVEV (reference sequence). The chain's CDR3 is CASTALAGGYNEQFF. As DNA, the CDR3 is TGTGCCAGCACCGCATTAGCGGGAGGCTACAATGAGCAGTTCTTC.

The V gene is TRBV27, the J gene TRBJ1-5; D remains unclear. Germline V lookup: CDR1 MNHEY, CDR2 SMNVEV (reference sequence). This CDR3 has 13 amino acids. V was shortened by 3 bases and J by 7 bases, with 10 bases between the two germline ends. CDR3 protein: CASSFGLGQPQHF. The CDR3 region has the DNA TGTGCCAGCAGTTTCGGATTGGGGCAGCCCCAGCATTTT.

The rearrangement joins TRBV15 to TRBJ2-6; the D gene is possibly TRBD1 (5 bases). Trimming removed 6 bases at V and 0 bases at J, with 15 bases between. Germline CDR1 LNHNV, CDR2 YYDKDF (reference sequence). This CDR3 is built from 17 residues. CDR3 nucleotides: TGTGCCACCAGTCTAATCCGACAGCTCTCTGGGGCCAACGTCCTGACTTTC. Translation: CATSLIRQLSGANVLTF.

The genes are TRBV7-8 and TRBJ1-5, with D unresolved. Germline V lookup: CDR1 SGHVS, CDR2 FQNEAQ. The CDR3 covers 16 residues. V lost 1 base, J lost 4 bases, and 14 bases lay in between. CDR3 in DNA: TGTGCCAGCAGCTTAGACCTCGTTTTCGCGAATCAGCCCCAGCATTTT. Encoded protein: CASSLDLVFANQPQHF.

The chain recombines TRBV11-2 with TRBJ1-1; D might be TRBD1 (5 bases). The length of the CDR3 is 15 residues. Trimming cost V 5 bases and J 0 bases, with 13 bases left between them. CDR1 and CDR2 from the germline V gene are SGHAT and FQNNGV. CDR3 in DNA: TGTGCCAGCAGCCTCAGACTGGGGCTGAACACTGAAGCTTTCTTT. Protein product: CASSLRLGLNTEAFF.

This chain uses TRBV27 with TRBJ2-1, with a possible D match to TRBD2 (6 bases). Germline V gene lookup returns CDR1 MNHEY and CDR2 SMNVEV (reference sequence). The CDR3 is 13 amino acids. Trimming removed 6 bases at V and 7 bases at J, with 13 bases between. As DNA, the CDR3 is TGTGCCAGCAGACCCGGACTACTGAATGAGCAGTTCTTC. It specifies CASRPGLLNEQFF.

The genes are TRBV5-5 and TRBJ2-1; D gene ambiguous. Germline V gives CDR1 SGHKS, CDR2 YYEKEE (reference sequence). The CDR3 is made up of 11 amino acids. The V end was cut by 5 bases, the J end by 10 bases, with 10 bases between. CDR3 residues: CASSFVGEQFF. In nucleotides, the CDR3 is TGTGCCAGCAGTTTCGTCGGAGAGCAGTTCTTC.